This passage covers 29 T cell receptor beta chains from one sample sequenced in a study of Graves' ophthalmopathy and Graves' hyperthyroidism. Using RNA transcripts, the TCR beta CDR3 regions were amplified. An opening RT-PCR round employed HTBI primers and preceded a second-round multiplex PCR. TCRdb re-derived calls from the multiplex PCR reads in MiXCR, one entry per CDR3 protein. The sample contains 340,000 or so distinct CDR3 sequences, roughly 16% of which appear only once. The sample comprised peripheral blood. All receptors derive from an adult man with Graves' ophthalmopathy.

The genes are TRBV19 and TRBJ2-5, with a possible D match to TRBD2 (5 bases). CDR3 length equals 11 residues. Germline V gene data show CDR1 as LNHDA and CDR2 as SQIVND (reference sequence). Between the trimmed V and J ends, which lost 7 bases and 4 bases, there was a span of 7 bases. The CDR3 DNA is TGTGCCAGTAAGGGAGCAGAGACCCAGTACTTC. Amino acids: CASKGAETQYF.

In its sample, this clonotype was seen many times. The gene calls are TRBV11-2 and TRBJ2-5; 13 bases match TRBD2. Germline V gives CDR1 SGHAT, CDR2 FQNNGV. The CDR3 is 14 amino acids. J lost 9 bases, V lost 5 bases, and 6 bases had no gene match. The CDR3 nucleotides are TGTGCCAGCAGCGTCACTAGCGGGGGGGGTTCCCAGTACTTC. It yields the protein CASSVTSGGGSQYF.

The V gene is TRBV14, the J gene TRBJ1-5; D unclear. Trimming shortened V by 0 bases and J by 6 bases, and 3 bases separated the two germline ends. CDR1 is SGHDN, CDR2 FVKESK, per germline. CDR3 length: 12 amino acids. CDR3 sequence reads: CASSQDGQPQHF. The CDR3 DNA sequence: TGTGCCAGCAGCCAAGATGGTCAGCCCCAGCATTTT.

This clonotype was counted many times. The CDR3 DNA follows: TGTGCCGCTAGGACGGGACAGGGAGTATACGAGCAGTACTTC. Protein sequence: CAARTGQGVYEQYF. The J gene is TRBJ2-7, the V gene TRBV30, with TRBD1 matching over 9 bases. The V and J ends lost 8 bases and 4 bases, in that order; junction bases with no gene match: 12. The CDR3 is 14 amino acids. CDR1 is GTSNPN, CDR2 SVGIG, per germline (reference sequence).

At least ten counts were recorded for this clonotype. V gene TRBV12-3 or TRBV12-4 combines with J gene TRBJ1-1, with 9 bases lining up with TRBD1. The length of the CDR3 is 16 residues. With 5 bases clipped from V and 4 bases from J, the junction kept 11 bases outside the gene matches. The CDR3 spells CASSKNSGTGSTEAFF. As DNA, the CDR3 is TGTGCCAGCAGTAAAAATTCCGGGACAGGGAGCACTGAAGCTTTCTTT.

This clonotype was detected ten times or more. J is TRBJ2-2 and V is TRBV27, with D hard to call. CDR3 length equals 15 residues. V lost 5 bases to trimming and J lost 4 bases, with 14 bases between them. The germline CDR1 and CDR2 sequences are MNHEY and SMNVEV (reference sequence). CDR3 region: CASSPYGVPTGELFF. DNA for the CDR3: TGTGCCAGCAGTCCCTACGGAGTTCCCACCGGGGAGCTGTTTTTT.

This clonotype was observed at least ten times. V is TRBV4-1 and J is TRBJ2-7; 11 positions match TRBD1. This CDR3 is built from 17 residues. With V trimmed by 4 bases and J by 3 bases, 11 bases remained unmatched. The germline V gene encodes CDR1 MGHRA and CDR2 YSYEKL. CDR3 loop: CASSPKDAGTGGYEQYF. The CDR3 DNA reads TGCGCCAGCAGCCCAAAAGACGCCGGGACAGGGGGCTACGAGCAGTACTTC.

This clonotype showed up many times. The chain recombines TRBV28 with TRBJ2-6; no definite D call. From germline, CDR1 is MDHEN and CDR2 SYDVKM. The CDR3 has 12 amino acids. The V end was cut by 7 bases, the J end by 5 bases, with 6 bases between. The CDR3 protein is CASNDRANVLTF. The DNA for the CDR3 is TGTGCCAGCAACGACAGGGCCAACGTCCTGACTTTC. Full variable domain (outside the CDR3, taken from reference TRBV28 and TRBJ2-6): DVKVTQSSRYLVKRTGEKVFLECVQDMDHENMFWYRQDPGLGLRLIYFSYDVKMKEKGDIPEGYSVSREKKERFSLILESASTNQTSMYLCASNDRANVLTFGAGSRLTVL.

Details on this clonotype: A read error may produce the germline difference seen at one junction end. The gene calls are TRBV20-1 and TRBJ2-6, with D perhaps matching TRBD1 (6 bases). The germline CDR1 and CDR2 sequences are DFQATT and SNEGSKA (reference sequence). The CDR3 spans 19 residues. Written as DNA, the CDR3 is TGCAGTGCTAGAGCCTCTCAGGGGCGCGGTTTCTCTGGGGCCAACGTCCTGAATTTC. Translation gives CSARASQGRGFSGANVLNF.

This clonotype was seen ten or more times. The rearrangement uses TRBV20-1 and TRBJ2-7; D perhaps matches TRBD1 (6 bases). Germline CDR1 DFQATT, CDR2 SNEGSKA (reference sequence). V gave up 3 bases and J gave up 0 bases, with 15 bases separating them. CDR3 length: 15 residues. The CDR3 nucleotides read TGCAGTGCTAGTGGCCTAGAGGACAGCTCCTACGAGCAGTACTTC. The encoded protein is CSASGLEDSSYEQYF.

This clonotype was detected ten times or more. The chain is built from TRBV28 and TRBJ1-2, with TRBD1 as a possible D gene (5 bases). Germline values: CDR1 MDHEN, CDR2 SYDVKM. The CDR3 length is 12 residues. V was clipped by 7 bases and J by 4 bases, with 10 bases between them. CDR3: CASNLGAYGYTF. The CDR3 nucleotides are TGTGCCAGCAACCTCGGGGCCTATGGCTACACCTTC.

At least ten counts were recorded for this clonotype. The chain recombines TRBV9 with TRBJ2-2; D is perhaps TRBD1 (6 bases). This CDR3 is built from 14 residues. Germline V lookup: CDR1 SGDLS, CDR2 YYNGEE. V gave up 6 bases and J gave up 6 bases, with 15 bases separating them. CDR3 loop: CASTKVPGAGELFF. The CDR3 DNA is TGTGCCAGCACCAAGGTCCCAGGGGCCGGGGAGCTGTTTTTT.

This clonotype occurred many times. The chain joins TRBV5-1 to TRBJ2-5; 10 nucleotides line up with TRBD2. Germline V gene sequence: CDR1 SGHRS, CDR2 YFSETQ. Losses at the gene ends were 0 bases for V and 5 bases for J; bases not matched to a gene: 7. This CDR3 comprises 16 residues. The CDR3 bases are TGCGCCAGCAGCTTGGAGGCTAGCGGGAGCCAGGAGACCCAGTACTTC. This gives the protein CASSLEASGSQETQYF.

This clonotype was seen at least ten times. In nucleotides, the CDR3 is TGTGCCAGCAGTTACTCGGTCGGGACAGTCTATGGCTACACCTTC. This encodes CASSYSVGTVYGYTF. The J gene is TRBJ1-2, the V gene TRBV6-5; 7 nucleotides agree with TRBD1. Per the germline V gene, CDR1 is MNHEY and CDR2 is SVGAGI. V shed 0 bases and J 4 bases; nucleotides not matched to a gene: 5. The CDR3 sequence is 15 residues long.

The chain has TRBV20-1 and TRBJ1-5; D unclear. The CDR3 covers 13 residues. V was shortened by 6 bases and J by 4 bases, with 13 bases between the two germline ends. Looked up from germline, CDR1 is DFQATT and CDR2 is SNEGSKA (reference sequence). Written as DNA, the CDR3 is TGCAGTGCAGGCGGGAAACATAATCAGCCCCAGCATTTT. Its protein is CSAGGKHNQPQHF.

At least ten counts were recorded for this clonotype. The CDR3 bases are TGCAGTGCCCCGCTCCGTCGGGACATCAATCAGCCCCAGCATTTT. Translated, it gives CSAPLRRDINQPQHF. The genes are TRBV20-1 and TRBJ1-5; maybe TRBD1 (6 bases). Trimming stripped 6 bases from V and 3 bases from J, with 18 bases between. The CDR3 is 15 residues long. Germline loops: CDR1 DFQATT, CDR2 SNEGSKA (reference sequence).

This clonotype came up many times. The chain recombines TRBV7-2 with TRBJ1-5; D not resolved. V shed 8 bases and J shed 2 bases, with 13 bases lying between them. Germline-derived CDR1 and CDR2 are SGHTA and FQGNSA. There are 14 residues in the CDR3. CDR3 region: CASASSNGNQPQHF. The CDR3 DNA follows: TGTGCCAGCGCGTCTTCCAATGGCAATCAGCCCCAGCATTTT.

This clonotype was seen many times. The chain carries TRBV6-4 and TRBJ2-5; unclear D gene. Trimming took off 0 bases at V and 4 bases at J, with 15 bases between the two ends. CDR1 MRHNA and CDR2 SNTAGT come from the germline V gene. This CDR3 spans 16 amino acids. CDR3 sequence reads: CASSDSPWGLGETQYF. The CDR3 DNA follows: TGTGCCAGCAGTGACTCTCCATGGGGTTTAGGAGAGACCCAGTACTTC.

This clonotype showed up many times. V and J are TRBV30 and TRBJ2-2; tentative D call: TRBD1 (6 bases). The CDR3 has 16 amino acids. Looked up from germline, CDR1 is GTSNPN and CDR2 is SVGIG (reference sequence). V was clipped by 2 bases and J by 7 bases, with 20 bases between them. The CDR3, as DNA: TGTGCCTGGAGTTCGCTCCGGGACGAGGGGGTCGGGGAGCTGTTTTTT. It translates to CAWSSLRDEGVGELFF.

This clonotype was seen many times. The chain couples TRBV6-5 to TRBJ2-4; D gene uncertain. This CDR3 region has 13 residues. CDR1 is MNHEY and CDR2 is SVGAGI in the germline V gene. The V gene lost 6 bases and the J gene lost 6 bases, with 12 bases spanning the gap. This chain's CDR3 is CASRPGLGNIQYF. CDR3 DNA sequence: TGTGCCAGCAGGCCAGGCTTGGGAAACATTCAGTACTTC.

Many counts were recorded for this clonotype. V and J are TRBV6-2 or TRBV6-3 and TRBJ1-1; D unresolved. CDR3 length equals 13 residues. From germline, CDR1 is MNHEY and CDR2 SVGEGT. With 7 bases removed from V and 0 bases from J, the gap between germline ends came to 9 bases. The CDR3 nucleotides are TGTGCCAGCACCCGGTACGTGAACACTGAAGCTTTCTTT. Translating gives CASTRYVNTEAFF.

This clonotype was found a few times. This chain uses TRBV5-1 with TRBJ2-4; D is perhaps TRBD1 (5 bases). The V gene lost 0 bases and the J gene lost 8 bases, with 12 bases spanning the gap. Looked up from germline, CDR1 is SGHRS and CDR2 is YFSETQ. The CDR3 totals 14 residues. CDR3 sequence: CASSLEGSGYIQYF. The CDR3 DNA reads as TGCGCCAGCAGCTTGGAGGGGTCGGGCTACATTCAGTACTTC.

Many counts were recorded for this clonotype. As DNA, the CDR3 is TGTGCCAGCAGTTTATATGGGGGGGAGAGGGCGGGGTACGAGCAGTACTTC. Its protein is CASSLYGGERAGYEQYF. The chain combines TRBV28 with TRBJ2-7, with 7 bases lining up with TRBD2. V shed 1 base, J shed 4 bases, and the junction held 13 bases outside the gene matches. CDR1 is MDHEN, CDR2 SYDVKM, per germline. This CDR3 region has 17 residues.

Ten or more counts support this clonotype. This chain connects TRBV6-1 to TRBJ2-5, with 13 bases matching TRBD2. The V gene's germline CDR1 is MNHNS and CDR2 SASEGT. V trimming: 5 bases; J trimming: 1 base; junction bases outside the gene matches: 4. The CDR3 length is 16 residues. The CDR3 DNA follows: TGTGCCAGCAGTAGACTAGCGGGAGGAACCCAAGAGACCCAGTACTTC. As protein: CASSRLAGGTQETQYF.

The V and J genes are TRBV20-1 and TRBJ1-2; D is perhaps TRBD1 (5 bases). The CDR3 is 14 amino acids. Germline V gene lookup returns CDR1 DFQATT and CDR2 SNEGSKA (reference sequence). V shed 0 bases and J shed 4 bases, with 12 bases lying between them. This CDR3 reads CSARDPGTAYGYTF. CDR3 DNA: TGCAGTGCTAGAGATCCCGGGACGGCCTATGGCTACACCTTC.

There are many counts of this clonotype. This chain uses TRBV2 with TRBJ1-3; D possibly corresponds to TRBD1 (5 bases). The CDR3 runs 14 residues. Germline CDR1 and CDR2: SNHLY and FYNNEI. Trimming left V 6 bases short and J 0 bases short, with 9 bases between. The CDR3 sequence is CASSRDHSGNTIYF. CDR3 bases: TGTGCCAGCAGCAGGGATCACTCTGGAAACACCATATATTTT.

A few counts support this clonotype. The junction does not match germline at one end; this may be a read error. The chain uses TRBV12-3 or TRBV12-4 and TRBJ1-1; D is perhaps TRBD1 (6 bases). This CDR3 has 11 residues. The CDR3 region has the DNA TGTGCCAGCAGCTCGAAAACACAGGGATCTTTT. It encodes CASSSKTQGSF.

This clonotype was detected many times. The rearrangement uses TRBV29-1 and TRBJ1-5; D gene ambiguous. V was pared by 5 bases and J by 0 bases, with 5 bases between. This CDR3 is 12 amino acids long. Germline CDR1 SQVTM, CDR2 ANQGSEA. In DNA, the CDR3 is TGCAGCGTTCGTAATAGCAATCAGCCCCAGCATTTT. It specifies CSVRNSNQPQHF.

This clonotype appeared many times. J is TRBJ1-2 and V is TRBV27; the match to TRBD1 covers 10 bases. The CDR3 sequence is 14 residues long. V lost 4 bases to trimming and J lost 4 bases; unmatched junction nucleotides: 3. Germline CDR1 MNHEY, CDR2 SMNVEV (reference sequence). The CDR3 spells CASSWTGGSYGYTF. The CDR3 DNA follows: TGTGCCAGCAGTTGGACAGGGGGTAGCTATGGCTACACCTTC.